These 27 T cell receptor beta chains originate from one sample sequenced in a study of T cells in localized non-small cell lung cancer. The data were produced by immunoSEQ multiplex PCR, yet TCRdb's version contains in-frame clones alone and is incomplete. The sample has tens of thousands of clones, roughly 87% seen once. Specimen: peripheral blood, collected before any cancer treatment. These receptor sequences come from a man aged 40 to 70 with stage I squamous cell lung carcinoma.

This CDR3 reads CASSPQSTDTQYF. In DNA form, the CDR3 reads TGTGCCAGCTCACCCCAAAGCACAGATACGCAGTATTTT. This chain links TRBV18 with TRBJ2-3; the D is unclear. The germline V and J ends were trimmed by 3 bases and 0 bases, with 4 bases remaining between them. CDR3 size: 13 residues. Germline loops: CDR1 KGHSH, CDR2 LQKENI.

The rearrangement links TRBV2 to TRBJ1-2, with D tentatively TRBD1 (5 bases). The CDR3 spans 14 residues. The germline V gene has CDR1 SNHLY and CDR2 FYNNEI. The V end lost 3 bases, the J end lost 4 bases, and 12 bases lay between the germline ends. This CDR3 reads CASSEQGLVYGYTF. CDR3 DNA sequence: TGTGCCAGCAGTGAGCAGGGATTAGTCTATGGCTACACCTTC.

This clone was observed a single time. At one end, the junction sequence differs from germline, possibly due to a read error. This chain joins TRBV19 and TRBJ2-7; TRBD1 aligns across 7 bases. Germline CDR1 reads LNHDA; CDR2 reads SQIVND (reference sequence). The CDR3 is 10 amino acids. This CDR3 reads CASRERRGHF. In DNA form, the CDR3 reads TGTGCCAGTAGGGAGAGAAGGGGGCACTTC.

The V call is TRBV27, the J call TRBJ2-2; maybe TRBD1 (5 bases). Germline V gives CDR1 MNHEY, CDR2 SMNVEV (reference sequence). The CDR3 loop spans 14 amino acids. V dropped 6 bases and J dropped 1 base, with 9 bases sitting between them. The CDR3 coding sequence is TGTGCCAGCAGGAGAGGACAGAACACCGGGGAGCTGTTTTTT. Amino acids: CASRRGQNTGELFF.

The chain joins TRBV7-8 to TRBJ2-1; the D gene is possibly TRBD2 (5 bases). CDR3 length: 13 amino acids. CDR1 and CDR2 (germline): SGHVS, FQNEAQ. V lost 1 base to trimming and J lost 12 bases, with 13 bases between them. The CDR3 spells CASSLEEGSGQFF. CDR3 DNA: TGTGCCAGCAGCTTAGAAGAGGGATCAGGGCAGTTCTTC.

This clone was found a few times. The V call is TRBV5-1, the J call TRBJ2-4, with D perhaps matching TRBD2 (6 bases). Per germline, CDR1 SGHRS and CDR2 YFSETQ. The V end lost 1 base, the J end lost 5 bases, and 13 bases lay between the germline ends. The length of the CDR3 is 15 residues. The CDR3 coding sequence is TGCGCCAGCAGCTTGTATAACGGGGAGGAAAACATTCAGTACTTC. Protein sequence: CASSLYNGEENIQYF.

This sequence joins TRBV6-1 and TRBJ1-3, with a weak D call TRBD1 (5 bases). The germline V gene has CDR1 MNHNS and CDR2 SASEGT. V lost 1 base, J lost 7 bases, and 14 bases lay in between. CDR3 length equals 15 residues. The CDR3: CASSEGGISRNTIYF. The CDR3 DNA sequence: TGTGCCAGCAGTGAAGGGGGCATATCTAGGAACACCATATATTTT.

The CDR3 nucleotides are TGTGCCAGCAGCGACTCGAAAGGTAGCGAGCAGTACTTC. It specifies CASSDSKGSEQYF. The chain links TRBV7-3 to TRBJ2-7; D unclear. There are 13 residues in the CDR3. The V gene's germline CDR1 is SGHTA and CDR2 FQGTGA. The V gene lost 5 bases and the J gene lost 6 bases, with 14 bases spanning the gap. The complete variable domain, with remaining parts taken from reference TRBV7-3 and TRBJ2-7, reads GAGVSQTPSNKVTEKGKYVELRCDPISGHTALYWYRQSLGQGPEFLIYFQGTGAADDSGLPNDRFFAVRPEGSVSTLKIQRTERGDSAVYLCASSDSKGSEQYFGPGTRLTVT.

The rearrangement uses TRBV6-1 and TRBJ1-5; no clear D gene. Germline CDR1 is MNHNS and CDR2 is SASEGT. The CDR3 has 14 amino acids. The V end lost 6 bases, the J end lost 7 bases, and 16 bases lay between the germline ends. The CDR3 region has the DNA TGTGCCAGCAGCCCGGACTGGGGAATACAGCCCCAGCATTTT. This codes for CASSPDWGIQPQHF.

The chain couples TRBV6-1 to TRBJ2-7, with 11 nucleotides matching TRBD2. The length of the CDR3 is 15 residues. Germline lookup yields CDR1 MNHNS and CDR2 SASEGT. V was clipped by 6 bases and J by 2 bases; unmatched bases: 6. As DNA, the CDR3 is TGTGCCAGCAGCGCTACTAGCGGGGGTCCCTACGAGCAGTACTTC. Translation: CASSATSGGPYEQYF.

The chain couples TRBV6-1 to TRBJ1-5, with no clear D. Trimming stripped 7 bases from V and 5 bases from J, with 12 bases between. CDR1 is MNHNS, CDR2 SASEGT, per germline. The CDR3 is 13 amino acids. CDR3 sequence: CASMVSRDQPQHF. As DNA, the CDR3 is TGTGCCAGCATGGTCAGCCGCGATCAGCCCCAGCATTTT.

The V call is TRBV11-2, the J call TRBJ2-2, with TRBD1 matching over 7 bases. Per the germline V gene, CDR1 is SGHAT and CDR2 is FQNNGV. The CDR3 length is 15 residues. V shed 6 bases and J 3 bases; nucleotides not matched to a gene: 7. The CDR3 here is CASRIQGSHTGELFF. CDR3 nucleotide sequence: TGTGCCAGCAGGATACAGGGGTCTCACACCGGGGAGCTGTTTTTT.

This chain links TRBV14 with TRBJ1-1; 8 nucleotides match TRBD1. The CDR3 consists of 16 residues. V was clipped by 2 bases and J by 0 bases; unmatched bases: 5. From germline, CDR1 is SGHDN and CDR2 FVKESK. The CDR3 sequence: CASSQLGTGMNTEAFF. The CDR3 DNA is TGTGCCAGCAGCCAACTCGGGACAGGAATGAACACTGAAGCTTTCTTT. The variable domain in full, with the rest retrieved from reference TRBV14 and TRBJ1-1, is EAGVTQFPSHSVIEKGQTVTLRCDPISGHDNLYWYRRVMGKEIKFLLHFVKESKQDESGMPNNRFLAERTGGTYSTLKVQPAELEDSGVYFCASSQLGTGMNTEAFFGQGTRLTVV.

V usage is TRBV15 and J usage is TRBJ1-1, with a tentative D call TRBD1 (6 bases). Germline lookup yields CDR1 LNHNV and CDR2 YYDKDF (reference sequence). This CDR3 contains 14 residues. Between the trimmed V and J ends, which lost 5 bases and 3 bases, there was a span of 13 bases. Here the CDR3 reads CATSPRQVDTEAFF. Written as DNA, the CDR3 is TGTGCCACCAGCCCCCGACAGGTTGACACTGAAGCTTTCTTT.

This clone occurred once. The J gene is TRBJ2-5, the V gene TRBV9; a possible D gene is TRBD1 (6 bases). From germline, CDR1 is SGDLS and CDR2 YYNGEE. V shed 3 bases and J shed 5 bases, with 14 bases lying between them. This CDR3 has 14 amino acids. As DNA, the CDR3 is TGTGCCAGCAGCGGCAGACAGGCAGGGGAGACCCAGTACTTC. It yields the protein CASSGRQAGETQYF.

This rearrangement joins TRBV9 to TRBJ1-1; D gene ambiguous. Trimming left V 0 bases short and J 1 base short, with 7 bases between. This CDR3 has 14 amino acids. Germline loops: CDR1 SGDLS, CDR2 YYNGEE. Written as DNA, the CDR3 is TGTGCCAGCAGCGTAGATCCAGCGAACACTGAAGCTTTCTTT. Amino acids: CASSVDPANTEAFF.

The chain has TRBV6-5 and TRBJ1-1; no clear D gene. Trimming removed 5 bases from V and 3 bases from J, with 7 bases in between. Germline-derived CDR1 and CDR2 are MNHEY and SVGAGI. CDR3 length equals 12 residues. Here the CDR3 reads CASSRTDTEAFF. As DNA, the CDR3 is TGTGCCAGCAGTCGGACGGACACTGAAGCTTTCTTT.

This sequence joins TRBV5-1 and TRBJ1-5; 7 bases agree with TRBD1. The V gene end was trimmed by 2 bases and the J gene end by 4 bases; junction bases not matched to a gene: 6. This CDR3 region has 15 residues. Germline assignment: CDR1 SGHRS and CDR2 YFSETQ. This CDR3 is CASSFTGDGNQPQHF. CDR3 DNA sequence: TGCGCCAGCAGCTTTACAGGGGATGGGAATCAGCCCCAGCATTTT.

This clone was detected once. The chain employs TRBV19 and TRBJ1-6, with TRBD1 as a possible D gene (6 bases). Germline V CDR1 and CDR2: LNHDA, SQIVND (reference sequence). The CDR3 totals 15 residues. V lost 6 bases to trimming and J lost 7 bases, with 16 bases between them. CDR3 protein: CASRSTTGKNSPLHF. The CDR3 DNA reads as TGTGCCAGTAGAAGTACGACAGGTAAAAATTCACCCCTCCACTTT.

The V and J genes are TRBV7-8 and TRBJ2-6; 7 bases fit TRBD2. Per germline, CDR1 SGHVS and CDR2 FQNEAQ. Trimming cost V 1 base and J 0 bases; bases outside gene matches: 6. CDR3 length: 18 amino acids. CDR3 bases: TGTGCCAGCAGCTTAGTCGTCGGGGGGAACTCTGGGGCCAACGTCCTGACTTTC. Encoded protein: CASSLVVGGNSGANVLTF.

The chain uses TRBV6-5 and TRBJ1-2; 9 positions agree with TRBD1. Germline assignment: CDR1 MNHEY and CDR2 SVGAGI. The CDR3 consists of 14 residues. Trimming at V came to 4 bases and at J to 4 bases, leaving 4 bases not matched to a gene. CDR3 sequence (DNA): TGTGCCAGCAGTTTGGGACAGGGCCCCTATGGCTACACCTTC. Translated, it gives CASSLGQGPYGYTF.

The chain joins TRBV28 to TRBJ1-2; possibly TRBD1 for D (6 bases). The V gene lost 5 bases and the J gene lost 0 bases, with 13 bases spanning the gap. This CDR3 is built from 15 residues. Per the germline V gene, CDR1 is MDHEN and CDR2 is SYDVKM. The CDR3, as DNA: TGTGCCAGCAGTACCCATCCAGGGGCTAACTATGGCTACACCTTC. Translation: CASSTHPGANYGYTF.

In its sample, this clone was seen once. The chain links TRBV6-5 to TRBJ1-1, with TRBD1 as a possible D gene (6 bases). CDR1 is MNHEY, CDR2 SVGAGI, per germline. The CDR3 runs to 13 residues. V was trimmed by 2 bases and J by 10 bases, leaving 14 bases between them. The CDR3 sequence is CASSYTHRAAAFF. CDR3 bases: TGTGCCAGCAGTTACACCCACAGGGCAGCAGCTTTCTTT.

The table lists this clone with a count of one. The chain recombines TRBV9 with TRBJ2-5, with TRBD2 matching over 7 bases. The J segment lost 2 bases and the V segment lost 2 bases, leaving 6 bases of the junction unmatched. There are 15 residues in the CDR3. The germline gives CDR1 SGDLS, CDR2 YYNGEE. CDR3 in DNA: TGTGCCAGCAGCGTGGGGGGGTTGAGGCAAGAGACCCAGTACTTC. This translates into CASSVGGLRQETQYF.

The CDR3 nucleotides read TGTGCCAGTAGTATAGGAGGAGATTCACCCCTCCACTTT. It specifies CASSIGGDSPLHF. The V gene is TRBV19, the J gene TRBJ1-6; D gene unclear. From germline, CDR1 is LNHDA and CDR2 SQIVND (reference sequence). The ends were cut back, 1 base at V and 8 bases at J, with 6 bases in the middle. This CDR3 region has 13 residues.

This sequence joins TRBV5-1 and TRBJ1-1, with unresolved D. The CDR3 consists of 15 residues. CDR1 is SGHRS and CDR2 is YFSETQ in the germline V gene. Trimming left V 4 bases short and J 2 bases short, with 15 bases between. The DNA of the CDR3 is TGCGCCAGCAGCCTCCTCTCGGGCAGAAACACTGAAGCTTTCTTT. It specifies CASSLLSGRNTEAFF. Combining the CDR3 with reference TRBV5-1 and TRBJ1-1 gives the whole variable domain KAGVTQTPRYLIKTRGQQVTLSCSPISGHRSVSWYQQTPGQGLQFLFEYFSETQRNKGNFPGRFSGRQFSNSRSEMNVSTLELGDSALYLCASSLLSGRNTEAFFGQGTRLTVV.

The chain joins TRBV7-2 to TRBJ1-2, with 8 bases aligning to TRBD1. J was trimmed by 10 bases and V by 3 bases; bases with no gene match: 7. The CDR3 totals 13 residues. From germline, CDR1 is SGHTA and CDR2 FQGNSA. The CDR3 DNA follows: TGTGCCAGCAGCTTCACAGGGGGAAGGGACTACACCTTC. It codes for CASSFTGGRDYTF.